This entry concerns a single TCR beta chain. Many counts were recorded for this clonotype. The clone's antigen remains unknown. No base quality information exists; no much larger clone differs at one position. The record originates from a study of spatial heterogeneity in lung cancer (dated by TCRdb to between 2017 and 2020). With regard to the full study: More beta-chain than alpha-chain transcripts were consistently detected, likely reflecting higher beta-chain transcript abundance. Nonsynonymous mutation counts, determined by whole-exome sequencing of tumor tissue, were related to features of the TCR repertoire. In non-small cell lung cancer, the study quantitatively compared TCR alpha and beta repertoires across several tumor regions, matched nontumor lung, and blood. In the raw uncorrected reads, each unique combination of TCR and UMI appeared more than ten times on average. A strong correlation was found between TCR transcript counts in tumor regions and a T cell transcriptional module score from matched bulk RNA-seq. Both alpha and beta chains were TCR-sequenced in samples taken at surgery, namely 220 tumor regions, 62 to 70 matched nontumor lung samples and approximately 58 PBMC samples.

What the research found in general, with its limitations: Estimated TCR-seq coverage of tumor T cells was only roughly 7.3% for alpha chains and 12% to 15% for beta chains. Additional single-cell paired TCR alpha and beta sequencing was considered necessary to confirm, at a functional level, the hypothesis that regional TCRs recognize regional mutations. The number of expanded intratumoral alpha and beta TCRs correlated with the tumor nonsynonymous mutation count. The count of ubiquitous expanded TCRs correlated with the count of ubiquitous nonsynonymous mutations, and the count of regional expanded TCRs correlated with the count of regional nonsynonymous mutations.

The CDR3 sequence holds 16 residues, the cysteine and phenylalanine included. CDR3 DNA is the only sequence kept; it has 48 bases, read in frame from the first base. According to the germline V gene, CDR1 reads MGHRA and CDR2 reads YSYEKL. At the junction V is shortened by 3 bases and J by 6 bases, with 18 bases in between. This sample's time point label indicates: sample taken at primary tumor resection. Donors were 72 patients with early-stage, untreated non-small cell lung cancer from the lung TRACERx cohort. TCR sequencing used whole RNA extracted from tumor and nontumor lung tissue, or from cryopreserved PBMC samples, without cell sorting. Patients were selected for TCR sequencing only if sufficient RNA was available from at least two tumor regions. Tumor and adjacent nontumor lung specimens were reviewed by a lung pathologist before selection. The method was 5' RACE. Sequencer: NextSeq 500. To allow correction of PCR and sequencing errors, the TCR library protocol tagged every TCR cDNA molecule with a unique molecular identifier. On the study's bioinformatics: TCR identification, UMI-based error correction and CDR3 extraction were all carried out with Decombinator tools. TCRs above a frequency of 2 per 1,000, corresponding to the top 1% of the tumor frequency distribution, were defined as expanded. Expanded tumor TCRs were classed as regional if statistically deemed absent (corrected P<0.05) from at least one tumor region, otherwise ubiquitous. Renyi diversity was computed with the R vegan package after each repertoire had been subsampled 100 times to 5,000 TCRs. CDR3 similarity networks were built from amino acid triplet string-kernel similarity, connecting CDR3s with pairwise similarity above 0.82. Through fastp at Q25 and MiXCR, TCRdb rebuilt clones from the public reads, retaining in-frame beta chains. Under each unique CDR3 protein, matching rows form one entry showing the most common genes and DNA. These V and J calls are TCRdb output, not the study's own analysis. Counted in this sample were around 15,000 distinct CDR3 sequences; under 8% of them appeared once. 7.5% to 9.5% of the sample lies in the top ten.

The source of this sequence is a male donor with early-stage non-small cell lung cancer. Sequenced material: lung tumor tissue, taken at surgery. The chain is assembled from TRBV4-1 and TRBJ2-1; D gene: possibly TRBD1, on 6 matching bases. The CDR3 region has the sequence CASSQAQGPKRNEQFF. The DNA is as follows: TGCGCCAGCAGCCAGGCCCAGGGGCCAAAGCGCAATGAGCAGTTCTTC.